The next 29 T cell receptor beta chains were all read from a single sample in a study of cytomegalovirus exposure and HLA in healthy donors. Clones were sequenced by immunoSEQ multiplex PCR, and TCRdb holds only the in-frame ones, with some missing. Among 190,000 or so clones listed, more than 65% were seen once. The sample comprised PBMCs. These receptors all come from a woman in her twenties or thirties in good health and CMV-seropositive.

This chain uses TRBV6-5 with TRBJ2-3; 8 bases line up with TRBD1. The CDR3 spans 14 residues. Per the germline V gene, CDR1 is MNHEY and CDR2 is SVGAGI. Trimming removed 6 bases from V and 6 bases from J; junction bases left unmatched: 8. CDR3 DNA: TGTGCCAGCAGCTCGGACAGGGTCCGGGATACGCAGTATTTT. It specifies CASSSDRVRDTQYF.

V is TRBV27 and J is TRBJ2-7; TRBD1 is a possible D gene (6 bases). The V end lost 1 base, the J end lost 5 bases, and 12 bases lay between the germline ends. Germline loops: CDR1 MNHEY, CDR2 SMNVEV (reference sequence). The length of the CDR3 is 14 residues. Here the CDR3 DNA reads TGTGCCAGCAGTTTATTGACAGGTGTCCACGAGCAGTACTTC. Protein: CASSLLTGVHEQYF.

The rearrangement uses TRBV5-6 and TRBJ1-2; D is possibly TRBD1 (5 bases). Germline CDR1 and CDR2: SGHDT and YYEEEE. The CDR3 has 14 residues. Trimming left V 4 bases short and J 8 bases short, with 18 bases between. CDR3 coding DNA: TGTGCCAGCAGCCCCCAGGGAAGGGTTTACGGCTACACCTTC. Protein sequence: CASSPQGRVYGYTF.

The chain employs TRBV19 and TRBJ1-2, with D maybe TRBD1 (6 bases). The V gene lost 4 bases and the J gene lost 5 bases, with 20 bases spanning the gap. There are 16 residues in the CDR3. Germline CDR1 is LNHDA and CDR2 is SQIVND (reference sequence). The CDR3 bases are TGTGCCAGTAGTACGGCATCGACAGGCCTCCCTTATGGCTACACCTTC. Encoded protein: CASSTASTGLPYGYTF.

V and J are TRBV15 and TRBJ1-5; D ambiguous. This CDR3 is built from 12 residues. Germline V gene lookup returns CDR1 LNHNV and CDR2 YYDKDF (reference sequence). V gave up 0 bases and J gave up 9 bases, with 6 bases separating them. CDR3 sequence reads: CATSRDSGPQHF. In DNA form, the CDR3 reads TGTGCCACCAGCAGAGATAGCGGGCCCCAGCATTTT.

The J gene is TRBJ2-1, the V gene TRBV27; 9 bases fit TRBD2. Germline values: CDR1 MNHEY, CDR2 SMNVEV (reference sequence). The ends lost 3 bases at V and 6 bases at J; junction bases unmatched: 6. The CDR3 sequence is 15 residues long. CDR3 residues: CASSFRLAVPNEQFF. The CDR3 DNA follows: TGTGCCAGCAGTTTCCGACTAGCGGTACCCAATGAGCAGTTCTTC.

The chain recombines TRBV7-9 with TRBJ2-1, with 11 bases matching TRBD2. This CDR3 contains 17 residues. V lost 1 base to trimming and J lost 8 bases; unmatched junction nucleotides: 10. In germline, CDR1 is SEHNR, CDR2 FQNEAQ (reference sequence). In nucleotides, the CDR3 is TGTGCCAGCAGCTTAGTCTTGGGTAGCGGGAGGGCCGATGAGCAGTTCTTC. This encodes CASSLVLGSGRADEQFF.

The chain joins TRBV5-4 to TRBJ2-1; 9 nucleotides match TRBD2. Trimming removed 2 bases from V and 10 bases from J; junction bases left unmatched: 10. CDR1 and CDR2 (germline): SGHNT, YYREEE (reference sequence). The length of the CDR3 is 15 residues. In DNA, the CDR3 is TGTGCCAGCAGCTTAGCTAGCGGGATAACACGGGAGCAGTTCTTC. Its protein product is CASSLASGITREQFF.

The chain recombines TRBV11-1 with TRBJ1-1; no definite D call. Trimming pared 5 bases from V and 1 base from J, leaving 8 bases between. The CDR3 loop spans 13 amino acids. The germline V gene has CDR1 SGHAT and CDR2 FQDESV (reference sequence). The CDR3 bases are TGTGCCAGCAGCCACGGAGAGAACACTGAAGCTTTCTTT. It translates to CASSHGENTEAFF.

The chain has TRBV5-1 and TRBJ2-2, with D tentatively TRBD1 (6 bases). The CDR3 has 14 amino acids. Trimming took 2 bases from V and 2 from J, leaving 7 bases between them. Germline V gene data show CDR1 as SGHRS and CDR2 as YFSETQ. This CDR3 is CASSLGGNTGELFF. The CDR3 DNA is TGCGCCAGCAGCTTAGGGGGTAACACCGGGGAGCTGTTTTTT.

V usage is TRBV27 and J usage is TRBJ2-1; TRBD2 aligns across 13 bases. The trim removed 5 bases at V and 4 bases at J, leaving 5 bases unmatched. The length of the CDR3 is 16 residues. Germline V CDR1 and CDR2: MNHEY, SMNVEV (reference sequence). CDR3 region: CASSNRLAGGYNEQFF. The CDR3 DNA follows: TGTGCCAGCAGTAACCGACTAGCGGGAGGTTACAATGAGCAGTTCTTC.

The J gene is TRBJ2-1, the V gene TRBV4-2, with 7 bases matching TRBD1. J lost 3 bases, V lost 3 bases, and 8 bases had no gene match. The germline CDR1 and CDR2 sequences are LGHNA and YNFKEQ. The CDR3 length is 16 residues. CDR3: CASSHWGQTNYNEQFF. In DNA, the CDR3 is TGTGCCAGCAGCCACTGGGGACAGACGAACTACAATGAGCAGTTCTTC.

Here the CDR3 DNA reads TGTGCCAGCTCACCAGAGCTTTTGGCGGGCACTGAAGCTTTCTTT. This gives the protein CASSPELLAGTEAFF. The chain carries TRBV18 and TRBJ1-1; unclear D gene. The CDR3 has 15 residues. Germline loops: CDR1 KGHSH, CDR2 LQKENI. Trimming cost V 2 bases and J 4 bases, with 14 bases left between them.

This chain uses TRBV5-1 with TRBJ2-7, with 9 positions matching TRBD1. The CDR3 has 16 residues. V shed 3 bases and J 6 bases; nucleotides not matched to a gene: 13. Germline assignment: CDR1 SGHRS and CDR2 YFSETQ. Here the CDR3 reads CASSYVPSGQGGEQYF. CDR3 nucleotides: TGCGCCAGCAGCTACGTTCCTTCGGGACAGGGCGGCGAGCAGTACTTC.

The J gene is TRBJ1-5, the V gene TRBV28; D remains ambiguous. The CDR3 spans 12 residues. Germline V gives CDR1 MDHEN, CDR2 SYDVKM. The germline V and J ends were trimmed by 8 bases and 3 bases, with 8 bases remaining between them. CDR3 DNA sequence: TGTGCCAGCTTTAGATTCAATCAGCCCCAGCATTTT. This codes for CASFRFNQPQHF. The full variable domain, completed using reference TRBV28 and TRBJ1-5, is DVKVTQSSRYLVKRTGEKVFLECVQDMDHENMFWYRQDPGLGLRLIYFSYDVKMKEKGDIPEGYSVSREKKERFSLILESASTNQTSMYLCASFRFNQPQHFGDGTRLSIL.

The V and J genes are TRBV6-6 and TRBJ1-2, with 7 nucleotides matching TRBD1. V lost 10 bases, J lost 3 bases, and 8 bases stayed unmatched. Germline-derived CDR1 and CDR2 are MNHNY and SVGAGI (reference sequence). This CDR3 has 13 residues. The CDR3 region is CATGTEPHYGYTF. In DNA, the CDR3 is TGTGCCACAGGGACAGAACCCCACTATGGCTACACCTTC.

The rearrangement joins TRBV7-8 to TRBJ1-2, with D perhaps matching TRBD1 (5 bases). Germline CDR1 reads SGHVS; CDR2 reads FQNEAQ. With 0 bases removed from V and 2 bases from J, the gap between germline ends came to 25 bases. The CDR3 consists of 20 residues. Here the CDR3 DNA reads TGTGCCAGCAGCTTAGCCTTCGGGGGTTTCTTTACCGACGGGAACTATGGCTACACCTTC. Residues: CASSLAFGGFFTDGNYGYTF. Filled out from reference TRBV7-8 and TRBJ1-2, the complete variable domain reads GAGVSQSPRYKVAKRGQDVALRCDPISGHVSLFWYQQALGQGPEFLTYFQNEAQLDKSGLPSDRFFAERPEGSVSTLKIQRTQQEDSAVYLCASSLAFGGFFTDGNYGYTFGSGTRLTVV.

The CDR3 region has the DNA TGCAGCGTTCCCGCCGGAGCGACTAATGAAAAACTGTTTTTT. Protein sequence: CSVPAGATNEKLFF. The V and J genes are TRBV29-1 and TRBJ1-4; no clear D gene. V was pared by 5 bases and J by 2 bases, with 12 bases between. There are 14 residues in the CDR3. Germline CDR1 SQVTM, CDR2 ANQGSEA.

This chain connects TRBV14 to TRBJ1-1; D is uncertain. Germline-derived CDR1 and CDR2 are SGHDN and FVKESK. The CDR3 is 16 amino acids. Trimming pared 1 base from V and 5 bases from J, leaving 17 bases between. CDR3 sequence (DNA): TGTGCCAGCAGCCAAGCCCTGGCCAGGTCGTGGACTGAAGCTTTCTTT. Amino acid sequence: CASSQALARSWTEAFF.

The V and J genes are TRBV27 and TRBJ2-5, with 9 bases matching TRBD1. CDR1 is MNHEY and CDR2 is SMNVEV in the germline V gene (reference sequence). The CDR3 loop spans 11 amino acids. The CDR3 DNA reads as TGTGAAAGGACAGGGGATGAGACCCAGTACTTC. Residues: CERTGDETQYF.

The V and J genes are TRBV5-4 and TRBJ2-1, with TRBD2 matching over 9 bases. The V gene's germline CDR1 is SGHNT and CDR2 YYREEE (reference sequence). The trim removed 1 base at V and 6 bases at J, leaving 5 bases unmatched. The CDR3 is made up of 15 amino acids. This CDR3 reads CASSLSRTSVNEQFF. CDR3 coding DNA: TGTGCCAGCAGCTTGTCTCGGACTAGCGTCAATGAGCAGTTCTTC.

This rearrangement joins TRBV5-1 to TRBJ2-7; D unresolved. Trimming removed 4 bases from V and 1 base from J, with 6 bases in between. Germline CDR1 and CDR2: SGHRS and YFSETQ. The CDR3 spans 12 residues. The CDR3 here is CASSPTSYEQYF. The CDR3 DNA reads TGCGCCAGCAGCCCCACTTCCTACGAGCAGTACTTC.

V gene TRBV7-9 combines with J gene TRBJ2-5; perhaps TRBD1 as D (6 bases). Germline CDR1 is SEHNR and CDR2 is FQNEAQ (reference sequence). The CDR3 covers 14 residues. V was clipped by 5 bases and J by 1 base, with 11 bases between them. For the CDR3, the DNA is TGTGCCAGCAGCCGTGGACAGCCCCAAGAGACCCAGTACTTC. The encoded protein is CASSRGQPQETQYF.

V gene TRBV19 combines with J gene TRBJ2-7; tentatively, D is TRBD1 (5 bases). V shed 3 bases and J shed 2 bases, with 11 bases lying between them. The CDR3 covers 14 residues. Germline V gene sequence: CDR1 LNHDA, CDR2 SQIVND (reference sequence). CDR3 in amino acids: CASSIGHLTYEQYF. DNA for the CDR3: TGTGCCAGTAGTATCGGACACCTAACCTACGAGCAGTACTTC.

In this sample, this clone turned up once. The CDR3 DNA is TGTGCCAGCTCACCAAACCAGATTAGCACAGATACGCAGTATTTT. Protein product: CASSPNQISTDTQYF. The chain couples TRBV18 to TRBJ2-3; D is uncertain. Germline assignment: CDR1 KGHSH and CDR2 LQKENI. V dropped 2 bases and J dropped 0 bases, with 9 bases sitting between them. There are 15 residues in the CDR3.

The chain combines TRBV5-1 with TRBJ2-1; TRBD2 matches 7 bases. The V gene end was trimmed by 3 bases and the J gene end by 7 bases; junction bases not matched to a gene: 13. This CDR3 has 16 amino acids. CDR1 and CDR2 (germline): SGHRS, YFSETQ. This CDR3 is CASSSRIAVGGNEQFF. CDR3 nucleotide sequence: TGCGCCAGCAGCTCCCGGATAGCGGTGGGGGGGAATGAGCAGTTCTTC.

V gene TRBV7-9 combines with J gene TRBJ1-2, with a possible D match to TRBD1 (6 bases). Per the germline V gene, CDR1 is SEHNR and CDR2 is FQNEAQ (reference sequence). This CDR3 has 14 residues. With 2 bases removed from V and 2 bases from J, the gap between germline ends came to 9 bases. CDR3: CASSLFGTNYGYTF. In DNA form, the CDR3 reads TGTGCCAGCAGCTTATTCGGGACAAACTATGGCTACACCTTC.

The rearrangement joins TRBV5-6 to TRBJ2-1; 9 bases are shared with TRBD1. The CDR3 spans 15 residues. The V segment lost 4 bases and the J segment 4 bases; nucleotides outside the gene matches: 6. CDR1 SGHDT and CDR2 YYEEEE come from the germline V gene. The CDR3 loop is CASSTQGAMYNEQFF. In DNA, the CDR3 is TGTGCCAGCAGCACACAGGGGGCAATGTACAATGAGCAGTTCTTC.

This chain joins TRBV28 and TRBJ1-2; D possibly corresponds to TRBD1 (5 bases). Germline CDR1 and CDR2: MDHEN and SYDVKM. This CDR3 has 12 residues. Trimming shortened V by 10 bases and J by 4 bases, and 13 bases separated the two germline ends. DNA for the CDR3: TGTGCCATTACAACAGGCAGCTATGGCTACACCTTC. It is translated as CAITTGSYGYTF.